This T cell receptor beta chain was captured in a study of identical twins' blood T cells. General study findings and limits: V gene usage reportedly matched far better within twin pairs than unrelated donors.

Details on this clonotype: The antigen is not known.

Each CDR3 protein is one row after TCRdb ran MiXCR on the 5' RACE reads. Of roughly 380,000 distinct CDR3 sequences detected, roughly 28% appear once; the ten largest clones hold 6.1%. Six healthy women, forming three identical twin pairs, donated samples. Reared together, all three twin pairs probably met the same infectious agents and vaccines. The CDR3 is 17 amino acids. V shed 0 bases and J shed 0 bases, with 15 bases lying between them. Germline lookup yields CDR1 PRHDT and CDR2 FYEKMQ (reference sequence). The TCR comes from a woman aged 18-49 years in good health. Sequencing was carried out using PBMCs. The chain has TRBV13 and TRBJ2-7, with D tentatively TRBD2 (6 bases). The CDR3 DNA reads as TGTGCCAGCAGCTTAGGGGATAGTAGCGGACACTCCTACGAGCAGTACTTC. Translating it yields CASSLGDSSGHSYEQYF.